This T cell receptor (beta chain) comes out of a study of blood T cell repertoires in COVID-19. Trimming removed 4 bases from V and 0 bases from J; junction bases left unmatched: 3. In germline, CDR1 is SNHLY, CDR2 FYNNEI. The CDR3 is made up of 15 amino acids. In the source study's methods: Amplified reference gene primers provided the basis for estimating nucleated cell counts. The assay was immunoSEQ multiplex PCR, and TCRdb's table has in-frame clones only and misses some. That table furnishes V, J and clone size, whereas the DNA furnished D and trimming. The data hold around 100,000 clones, with just over 90% observed a single time. This clone was observed a few times.

The receptor's source is a middle-aged man with active COVID-19. The source material was peripheral blood. The chain joins TRBV2 to TRBJ2-3, with 8 bases identical to TRBD2. CDR3 amino acids: CASSGLALSTDTQYF. The CDR3 nucleotides are TGTGCCAGCAGTGGACTAGCGCTTAGCACAGATACGCAGTATTTT. The full variable domain, rest sourced from reference TRBV2 and TRBJ2-3, is EPEVTQTPSHQVTQMGQEVILRCVPISNHLYFYWYRQILGQKVEFLVSFYNNEISEKSEIFDDQFSVERPDGSNFTLKIRSTKLEDSAMYFCASSGLALSTDTQYFGPGTRLTVL.